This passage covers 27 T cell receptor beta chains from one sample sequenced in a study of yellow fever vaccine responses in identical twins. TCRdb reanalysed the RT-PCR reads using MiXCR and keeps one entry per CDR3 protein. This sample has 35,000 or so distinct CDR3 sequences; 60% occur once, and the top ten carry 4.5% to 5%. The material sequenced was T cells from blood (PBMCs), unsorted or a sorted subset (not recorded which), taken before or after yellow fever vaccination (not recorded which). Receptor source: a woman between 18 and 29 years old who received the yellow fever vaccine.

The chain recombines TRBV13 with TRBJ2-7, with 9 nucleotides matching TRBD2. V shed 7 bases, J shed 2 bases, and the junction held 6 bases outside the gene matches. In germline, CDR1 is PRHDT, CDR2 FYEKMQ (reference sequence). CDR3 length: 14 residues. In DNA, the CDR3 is TGTGCCAGCACCTGGCTAGCGGGGCCCTACGAGCAGTACGTC. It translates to CASTWLAGPYEQYV.

CDR3 DNA: TGCGCCAGCAGCCCCCTAGCGGGAGGGGGTGAGCAGTTCTTC. Residues: CASSPLAGGGEQFF. This chain connects TRBV4-1 to TRBJ2-1, with 12 bases that match TRBD2. Germline V gene data show CDR1 as MGHRA and CDR2 as YSYEKL. Unmatched junction bases numbered 4, after V lost 4 bases and J lost 9 bases. This CDR3 has 14 residues.

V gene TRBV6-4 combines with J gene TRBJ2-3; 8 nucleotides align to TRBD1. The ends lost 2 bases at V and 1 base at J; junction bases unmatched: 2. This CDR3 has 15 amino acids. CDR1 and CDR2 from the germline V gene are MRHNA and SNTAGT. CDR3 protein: CASSDGQGGTDTQYF. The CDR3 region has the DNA TGTGCCAGCAGTGACGGACAGGGCGGCACAGATACGCAGTATTTT.

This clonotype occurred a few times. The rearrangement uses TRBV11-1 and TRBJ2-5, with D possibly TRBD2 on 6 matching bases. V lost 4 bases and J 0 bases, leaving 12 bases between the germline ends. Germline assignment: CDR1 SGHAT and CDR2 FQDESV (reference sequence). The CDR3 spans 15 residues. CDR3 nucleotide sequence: TGTGCCAGCAGCTCCCTTGCGGGGTACCAAGAGACCCAGTACTTC. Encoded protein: CASSSLAGYQETQYF.

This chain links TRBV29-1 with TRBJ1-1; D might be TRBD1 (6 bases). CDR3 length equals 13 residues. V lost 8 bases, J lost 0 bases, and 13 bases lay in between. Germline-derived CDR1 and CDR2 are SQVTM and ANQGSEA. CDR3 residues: CSMVGQMNTEAFF. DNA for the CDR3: TGCAGCATGGTGGGACAAATGAACACTGAAGCTTTCTTT.

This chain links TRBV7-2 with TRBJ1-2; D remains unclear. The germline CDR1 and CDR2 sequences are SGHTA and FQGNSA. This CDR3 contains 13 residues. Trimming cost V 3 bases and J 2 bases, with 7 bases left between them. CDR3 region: CASSFQQNYGYTF. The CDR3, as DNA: TGTGCCAGCAGCTTCCAGCAGAACTATGGCTACACCTTC.

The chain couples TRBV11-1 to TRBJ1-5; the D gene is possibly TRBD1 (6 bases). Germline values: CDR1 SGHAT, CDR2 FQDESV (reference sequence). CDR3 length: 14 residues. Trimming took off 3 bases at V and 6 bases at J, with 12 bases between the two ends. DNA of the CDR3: TGTGCCAGCAGCTTGGCAGGGGTGGGTCAGCCCCAGCATTTT. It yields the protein CASSLAGVGQPQHF.

In DNA, the CDR3 is TGTGCCAGCAGCCCTTACGGAACCGGGGAGCTGTTTTTT. Protein product: CASSPYGTGELFF. The genes are TRBV4-2 and TRBJ2-2; D unclear. The CDR3 has 13 residues. Deletions cut 4 bases from V and 5 bases from J, with 8 bases between. In germline, CDR1 is LGHNA, CDR2 YNFKEQ.

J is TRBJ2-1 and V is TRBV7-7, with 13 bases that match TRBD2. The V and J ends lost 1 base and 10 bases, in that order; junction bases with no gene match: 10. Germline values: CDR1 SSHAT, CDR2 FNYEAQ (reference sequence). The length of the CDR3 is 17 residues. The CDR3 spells CASSLVGGLAGALEQFF. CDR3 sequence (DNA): TGTGCCAGCAGCTTAGTAGGAGGACTAGCGGGAGCGTTGGAGCAGTTCTTC.

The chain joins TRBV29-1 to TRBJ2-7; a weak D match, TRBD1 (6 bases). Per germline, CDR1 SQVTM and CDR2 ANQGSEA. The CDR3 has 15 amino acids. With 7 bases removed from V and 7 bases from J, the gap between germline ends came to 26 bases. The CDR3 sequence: CSAKKNSGNQGEQYF. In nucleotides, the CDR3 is TGCAGCGCGAAAAAGAACTCAGGGAATCAGGGGGAGCAGTACTTC.

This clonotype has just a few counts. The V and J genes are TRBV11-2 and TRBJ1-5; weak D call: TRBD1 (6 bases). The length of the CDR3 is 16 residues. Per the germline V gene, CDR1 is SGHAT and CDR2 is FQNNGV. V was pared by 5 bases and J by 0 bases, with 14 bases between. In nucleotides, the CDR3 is TGTGCCAGCAGCCCCCAGGGGACCTATAGCAATCAGCCCCAGCATTTT. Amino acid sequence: CASSPQGTYSNQPQHF.

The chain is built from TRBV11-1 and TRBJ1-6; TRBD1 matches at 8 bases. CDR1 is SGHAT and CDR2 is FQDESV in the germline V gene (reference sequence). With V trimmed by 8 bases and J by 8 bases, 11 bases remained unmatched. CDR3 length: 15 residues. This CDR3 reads CASVPSGQGHSPLHF. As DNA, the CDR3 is TGTGCCAGCGTCCCCTCTGGACAGGGCCATTCACCCCTCCACTTT. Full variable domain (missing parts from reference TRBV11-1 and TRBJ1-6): EAEVAQSPRYKITEKSQAVAFWCDPISGHATLYWYRQILGQGPELLVQFQDESVVDDSQLPKDRFSAERLKGVDSTLKIQPAELGDSAMYLCASVPSGQGHSPLHFGNGTRLTVT.

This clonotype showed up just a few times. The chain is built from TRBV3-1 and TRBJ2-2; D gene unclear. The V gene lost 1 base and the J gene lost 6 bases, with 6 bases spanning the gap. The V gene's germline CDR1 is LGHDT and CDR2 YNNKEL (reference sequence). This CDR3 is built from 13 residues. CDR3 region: CASSQGSPGELFF. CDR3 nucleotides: TGTGCCAGCAGCCAAGGTTCCCCCGGGGAGCTGTTTTTT.

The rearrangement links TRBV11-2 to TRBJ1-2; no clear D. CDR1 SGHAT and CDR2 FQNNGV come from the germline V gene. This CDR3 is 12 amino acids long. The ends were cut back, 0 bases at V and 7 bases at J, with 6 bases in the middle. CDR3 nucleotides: TGTGCCAGCAGCTTAGATGTGGGTGGCTACACCTTC. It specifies CASSLDVGGYTF.

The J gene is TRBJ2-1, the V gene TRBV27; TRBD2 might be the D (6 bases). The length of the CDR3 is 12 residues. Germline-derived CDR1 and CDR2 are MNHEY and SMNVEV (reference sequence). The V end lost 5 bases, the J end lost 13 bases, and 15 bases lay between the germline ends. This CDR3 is CASSPPGGDQFF. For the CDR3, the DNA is TGTGCCAGCAGTCCCCCTGGAGGGGATCAGTTCTTC.

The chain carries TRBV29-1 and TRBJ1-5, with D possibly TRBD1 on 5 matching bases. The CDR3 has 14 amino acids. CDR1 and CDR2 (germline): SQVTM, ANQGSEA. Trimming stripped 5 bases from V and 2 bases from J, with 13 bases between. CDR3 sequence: CSVRDAGGNQPQHF. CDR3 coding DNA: TGCAGCGTTAGGGACGCTGGCGGCAATCAGCCCCAGCATTTT.

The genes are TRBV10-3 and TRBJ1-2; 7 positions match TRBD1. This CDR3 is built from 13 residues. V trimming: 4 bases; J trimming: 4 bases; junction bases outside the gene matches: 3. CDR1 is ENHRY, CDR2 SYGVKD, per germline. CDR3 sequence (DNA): TGTGCCATCAGTGTACGGGACAGCTATGGCTACACCTTC. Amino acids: CAISVRDSYGYTF.

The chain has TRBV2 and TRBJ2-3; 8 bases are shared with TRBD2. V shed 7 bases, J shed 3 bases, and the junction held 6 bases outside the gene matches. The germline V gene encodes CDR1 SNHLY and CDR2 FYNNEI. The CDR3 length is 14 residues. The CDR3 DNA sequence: TGTGCCAGCAATGGACTAGCATGGACAGATACGCAGTATTTT. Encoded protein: CASNGLAWTDTQYF.

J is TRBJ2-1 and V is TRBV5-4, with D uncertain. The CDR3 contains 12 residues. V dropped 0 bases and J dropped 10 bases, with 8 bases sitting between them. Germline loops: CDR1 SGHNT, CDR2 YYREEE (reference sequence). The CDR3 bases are TGTGCCAGCAGCTTGGGGCCCAGGGAGCAGTTCTTC. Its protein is CASSLGPREQFF. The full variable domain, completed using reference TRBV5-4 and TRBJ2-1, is ETGVTQSPTHLIKTRGQQVTLRCSSQSGHNTVSWYQQALGQGPQFIFQYYREEENGRGNFPPRFSGLQFPNYSSELNVNALELDDSALYLCASSLGPREQFFGPGTRLTVL.

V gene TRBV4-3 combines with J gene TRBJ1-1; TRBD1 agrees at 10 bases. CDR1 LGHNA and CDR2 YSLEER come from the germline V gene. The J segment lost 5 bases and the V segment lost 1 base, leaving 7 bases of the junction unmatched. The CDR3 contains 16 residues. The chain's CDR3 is CASSQARQGAGTEAFF. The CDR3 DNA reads TGCGCCAGCAGCCAAGCGAGACAGGGGGCAGGGACTGAAGCTTTCTTT.

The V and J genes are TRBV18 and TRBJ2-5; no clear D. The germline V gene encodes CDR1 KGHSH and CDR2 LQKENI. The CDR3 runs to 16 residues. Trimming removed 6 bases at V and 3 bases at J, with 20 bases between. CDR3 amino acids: CASSPRVTGPKETQYF. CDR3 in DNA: TGTGCCAGCTCCCCTCGGGTGACCGGACCCAAAGAGACCCAGTACTTC. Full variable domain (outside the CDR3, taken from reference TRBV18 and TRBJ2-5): NAGVMQNPRHLVRRRGQEARLRCSPMKGHSHVYWYRQLPEEGLKFMVYLQKENIIDESGMPKERFSAEFPKEGPSILRIQQVVRGDSAAYFCASSPRVTGPKETQYFGPGTRLLVL.

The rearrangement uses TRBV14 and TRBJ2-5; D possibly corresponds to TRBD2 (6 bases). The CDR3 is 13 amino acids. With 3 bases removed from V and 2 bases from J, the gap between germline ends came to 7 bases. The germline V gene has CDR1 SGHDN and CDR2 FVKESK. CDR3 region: CASSQLAQETQYF. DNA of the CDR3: TGTGCCAGCAGCCAGCTAGCGCAAGAGACCCAGTACTTC.

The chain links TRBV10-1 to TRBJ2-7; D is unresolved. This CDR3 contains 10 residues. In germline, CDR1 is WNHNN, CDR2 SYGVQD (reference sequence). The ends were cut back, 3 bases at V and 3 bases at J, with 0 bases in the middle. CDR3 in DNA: TGCGCCAGCAGTGACTACGAGCAGTACGTC. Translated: CASSDYEQYV.

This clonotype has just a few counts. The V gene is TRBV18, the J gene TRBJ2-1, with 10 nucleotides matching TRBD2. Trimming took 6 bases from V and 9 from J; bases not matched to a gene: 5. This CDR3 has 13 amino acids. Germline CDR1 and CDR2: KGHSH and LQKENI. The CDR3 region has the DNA TGTGCCAGCTCGACGGGGACTAGCGCTGAGCAGTTCTTC. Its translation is CASSTGTSAEQFF. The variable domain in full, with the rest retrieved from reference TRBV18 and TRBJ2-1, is NAGVMQNPRHLVRRRGQEARLRCSPMKGHSHVYWYRQLPEEGLKFMVYLQKENIIDESGMPKERFSAEFPKEGPSILRIQQVVRGDSAAYFCASSTGTSAEQFFGPGTRLTVL.

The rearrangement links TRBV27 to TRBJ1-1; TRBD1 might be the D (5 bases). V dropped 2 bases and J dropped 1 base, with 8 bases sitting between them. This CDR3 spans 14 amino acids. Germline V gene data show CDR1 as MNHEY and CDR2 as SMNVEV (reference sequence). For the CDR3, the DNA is TGTGCCAGCAGTTTAAACAGGAGGAACACTGAAGCTTTCTTT. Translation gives CASSLNRRNTEAFF.

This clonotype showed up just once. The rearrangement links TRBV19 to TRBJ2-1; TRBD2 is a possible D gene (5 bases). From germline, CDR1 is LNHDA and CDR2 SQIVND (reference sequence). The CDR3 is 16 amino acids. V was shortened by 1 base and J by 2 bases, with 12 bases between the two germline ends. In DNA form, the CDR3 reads TGTGCCAGTAGTATAGTCACAGCGAGGGCCTACAATGAGCAGTTCTTC. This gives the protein CASSIVTARAYNEQFF.

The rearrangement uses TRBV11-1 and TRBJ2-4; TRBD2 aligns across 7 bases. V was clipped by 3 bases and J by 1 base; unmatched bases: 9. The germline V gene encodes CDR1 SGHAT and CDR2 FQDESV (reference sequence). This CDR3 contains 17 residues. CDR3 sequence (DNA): TGTGCCAGCAGCTTTCGGGGGGTACGGGAGGCCAAAAACATTCAGTACTTC. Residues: CASSFRGVREAKNIQYF.